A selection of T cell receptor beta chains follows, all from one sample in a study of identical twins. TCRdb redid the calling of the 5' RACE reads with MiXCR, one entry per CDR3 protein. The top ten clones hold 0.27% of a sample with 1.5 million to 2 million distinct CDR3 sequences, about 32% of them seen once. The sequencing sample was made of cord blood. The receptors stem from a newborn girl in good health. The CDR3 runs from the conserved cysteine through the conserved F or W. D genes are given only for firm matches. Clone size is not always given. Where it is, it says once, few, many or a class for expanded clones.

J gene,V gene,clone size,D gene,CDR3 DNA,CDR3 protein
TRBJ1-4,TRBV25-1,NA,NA,TGCGCCAGCAGTGAATACGGGGCTAATGAAAAACTGTTTTTT,CASSEYGANEKLFF
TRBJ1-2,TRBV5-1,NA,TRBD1,TGCGCCAGCAGCCGCGGACAGGGGGGTAAGGATGGCTGCACCTTC,CASSRGQGGKDGCTF
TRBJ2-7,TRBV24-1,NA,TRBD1,TGTGCCACCAGTGATCCGAACAGGGGGCGCGAGCAGTACTTC,CATSDPNRGREQYF
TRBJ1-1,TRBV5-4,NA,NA,TGTGCCAGCAGCTTAGGACGGATTGAAGCTTTCTTT,CASSLGRIEAFF
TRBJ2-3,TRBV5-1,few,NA,TGCGCCAGCAGCTTGGGGAGCGTCCCTAGCACAGATACGCAGTATTTT,CASSLGSVPSTDTQYF
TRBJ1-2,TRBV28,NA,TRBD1,TGTGCCAGCAGTTTCGTCCGTGGGGACAGGGGGTTCGTGTACAACTATGGCTACACCTTC,CASSFVRGDRGFVYNYGYTF
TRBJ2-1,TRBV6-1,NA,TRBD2,TGTGCCAGCACTGCGGGAGGGAGCCGCAATGAGCAGTTCTTC,CASTAGGSRNEQFF
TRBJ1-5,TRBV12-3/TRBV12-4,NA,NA,TGTGCCAGCAGTTTTGCAGGGACTGAGAATCAGCCCCAGCATTTT,CASSFAGTENQPQHF
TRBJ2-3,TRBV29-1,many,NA,TGCAGCGTTGACAGCACAGATACGCAGTATTTT,CSVDSTDTQYF
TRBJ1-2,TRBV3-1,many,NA,TGTGCCAGCAGCCAAGGACAGCCCTATGGCTACACCTTC,CASSQGQPYGYTF
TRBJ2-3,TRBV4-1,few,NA,TGCGCCAGCAGCCAAGCACCGGGCACAGATACGCAGTATTTT,CASSQAPGTDTQYF
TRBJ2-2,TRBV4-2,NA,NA,TGTGCCAGCAGCCAAGGACACCTTTCCACCGGGGAGCTGTTTTTT,CASSQGHLSTGELFF
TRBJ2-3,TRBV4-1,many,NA,TGCGCCAGCAGCCAGGGACAACAGGAGGCAGATACGCAGTATTTT,CASSQGQQEADTQYF
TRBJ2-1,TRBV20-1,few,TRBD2,TGCAGTGCTAGAGATAGGGGTTATCGGCGGGAGAGGTACAATGAGCAGTTCTTC,CSARDRGYRRERYNEQFF
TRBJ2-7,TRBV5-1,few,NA,TGCGCCAGCAGCTTGGAAGGGACAAGATTGTACTTC,CASSLEGTRLYF
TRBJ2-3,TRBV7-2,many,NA,TGTGCCAGCAGCCAGAGTGGAGATACGCAGTATTTT,CASSQSGDTQYF
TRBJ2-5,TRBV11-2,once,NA,TGTGCCAGCAGCGGGGTTACAGAGACCCAGTACTTC,CASSGVTETQYF